Shown below are 15 T cell receptor beta chains from a single sample sequenced in a study of T-cell reconstitution after alpha-beta-depleted transplantation in children. The TCRbeta library incorporated unique molecular identifiers. One entry per CDR3 protein, called by TCRdb with MiXCR from the PCR reads. This table has about half a million distinct CDR3 sequences, approximately 13% appearing once. Material: PBMCs from the stem cell graft donor, obtained from the stem cell graft. These TCRs come from a human donor who donated a stem cell graft to a child with combined immunodeficiency.

The chain recombines TRBV7-9 with TRBJ2-1; D may be TRBD1 (5 bases). The CDR3 runs to 15 residues. V was cut by 2 bases and J by 6 bases, with 14 bases left in between. The V gene's germline CDR1 is SEHNR and CDR2 FQNEAQ (reference sequence). The CDR3 DNA reads as TGTGCCAGCAGCTTACCAGGGCTTGGTTCCAATGAGCAGTTCTTC. Translated: CASSLPGLGSNEQFF.

The table lists this clonotype with many counts. The chain employs TRBV16 and TRBJ2-7; unclear D gene. V shed 4 bases and J shed 0 bases, with 7 bases lying between them. The CDR3 runs to 13 residues. From germline, CDR1 is KGHSY and CDR2 FQNENV. The CDR3 spells CASSRQRSYEQYF. DNA for the CDR3: TGTGCCAGCAGCCGCCAACGCTCCTACGAGCAGTACTTC. Full variable domain (missing parts from reference TRBV16 and TRBJ2-7): GEEVAQTPKHLVRGEGQKAKLYCAPIKGHSYVFWYQQVLKNEFKFLISFQNENVFDETGMPKERFSAKCLPNSPCSLEIQATKLEDSAVYFCASSRQRSYEQYFGPGTRLTVT.

The chain is built from TRBV5-6 and TRBJ2-5; tentative D call: TRBD2 (6 bases). Trimming cost V 3 bases and J 3 bases, with 9 bases left between them. The CDR3 consists of 13 residues. CDR1 is SGHDT and CDR2 is YYEEEE in the germline V gene. The CDR3 loop reads CASSSTGEETQYF. The CDR3 DNA sequence: TGTGCCAGCAGCTCAACGGGAGAAGAGACCCAGTACTTC.

The chain combines TRBV7-8 with TRBJ2-1; TRBD1 agrees at 10 bases. Germline CDR1 and CDR2: SGHVS and FQNEAQ. The trim removed 6 bases at V and 7 bases at J, leaving 12 bases unmatched. The length of the CDR3 is 16 residues. CDR3 bases: TGTGCCAGCAGTAGTAAGAGGACAGGGGGACGGAATGAGCAGTTCTTC. This translates into CASSSKRTGGRNEQFF.

The chain uses TRBV30 and TRBJ2-6; the D call may be TRBD1 or TRBD2 (5 bases each). This CDR3 is 18 amino acids long. Germline V CDR1 and CDR2: GTSNPN, SVGIG (reference sequence). V gave up 2 bases and J gave up 4 bases, with 21 bases separating them. The CDR3 sequence is CAWSNPRWGYAGANVLTF. DNA of the CDR3: TGTGCCTGGAGTAACCCCCGCTGGGGGTATGCCGGGGCCAACGTCCTGACTTTC.

This clonotype was seen at least ten times. The J gene is TRBJ2-1, the V gene TRBV29-1; no definite D call. This CDR3 spans 12 amino acids. V lost 4 bases and J lost 4, with 8 bases in between. Germline loops: CDR1 SQVTM, CDR2 ANQGSEA. The CDR3, as DNA: TGCAGCGTTGCCCAGCAGTACAATGAGCAGTTCTTC. It is translated as CSVAQQYNEQFF.

This chain links TRBV4-3 with TRBJ2-4, with a tentative D call TRBD2 (5 bases). The CDR3 totals 18 residues. The germline V and J ends were trimmed by 3 bases and 2 bases, with 20 bases remaining between them. Germline loops: CDR1 LGHNA, CDR2 YSLEER. The CDR3 region is CASSQGGTGIYSKNIQYF. The CDR3 DNA is TGCGCCAGCAGCCAGGGTGGCACCGGGATCTATTCCAAAAACATTCAGTACTTC.

This clonotype has a handful of counts. The chain is built from TRBV7-2 and TRBJ1-2; 9 positions match TRBD1. Germline V lookup: CDR1 SGHTA, CDR2 FQGNSA. The CDR3 has 14 amino acids. After removal of 6 bases from V and 8 bases from J, the junction contained 10 bases not matched to a gene. The CDR3 region is CASSPPWTGEGYTF. The DNA for the CDR3 is TGTGCCAGCAGTCCACCCTGGACAGGGGAAGGCTACACCTTC.

This clonotype was observed a few times. V is TRBV12-3 or TRBV12-4 and J is TRBJ2-7; D may correspond to TRBD1 or TRBD2 (5 bases each). CDR3 length: 14 amino acids. V was clipped by 9 bases and J by 5 bases, with 20 bases between them. The CDR3 coding sequence is TGTGCCAGTTCCGGGGCCTCACTGCTGGACGAGCAGTACTTC. This translates into CASSGASLLDEQYF.

The V gene is TRBV12-3 or TRBV12-4, the J gene TRBJ2-1, with 7 bases lining up with TRBD1. V dropped 2 bases and J dropped 12; count of bases not matched to a gene: 10. The CDR3 covers 14 residues. The CDR3 loop reads CASSLTTGSPAQFF. CDR3 bases: TGTGCCAGCAGTTTAACGACAGGGAGTCCAGCGCAGTTCTTC.

This chain links TRBV12-3 or TRBV12-4 with TRBJ1-6; unclear D gene. The CDR3 contains 14 residues. V was pared by 2 bases and J by 6 bases, with 8 bases between. The CDR3 nucleotides are TGTGCCAGCAGTTTAACGGGCGTTAATTCACCCCTCCACTTT. It encodes CASSLTGVNSPLHF.

The chain has TRBV3-1 and TRBJ1-1; D may be TRBD1 (5 bases). Germline CDR1 reads LGHDT; CDR2 reads YNNKEL (reference sequence). This CDR3 contains 14 residues. Trimming removed 6 bases at V and 0 bases at J, with 11 bases between. The CDR3 DNA is TGTGCCAGCAGACCGGGACGGGTGAACACTGAAGCTTTCTTT. Translated, it gives CASRPGRVNTEAFF.

This clonotype has a handful of counts. The chain carries TRBV27 and TRBJ1-6, with D possibly TRBD1 on 5 matching bases. Germline V gives CDR1 MNHEY, CDR2 SMNVEV (reference sequence). CDR3 length equals 14 residues. V dropped 3 bases and J dropped 10 bases, with 13 bases sitting between them. CDR3 nucleotide sequence: TGTGCCAGCAGTTTGAGTCAGGGATTCTCACCCCTCCACTTT. This translates into CASSLSQGFSPLHF.

The chain uses TRBV12-3 or TRBV12-4 and TRBJ2-1; 12 positions match TRBD2. With V trimmed by 3 bases and J by 10 bases, 7 bases remained unmatched. The CDR3 is 15 amino acids. CDR3 sequence reads: CASSFGLAGSGEQFF. The CDR3 bases are TGTGCCAGCAGTTTTGGACTAGCGGGATCGGGGGAGCAGTTCTTC.

This clonotype was seen only a few times. V is TRBV20-1 and J is TRBJ2-5; 10 positions agree with TRBD1. CDR3 length: 12 residues. Germline assignment: CDR1 DFQATT and CDR2 SNEGSKA (reference sequence). J lost 14 bases, V lost 0 bases, and 6 bases had no gene match. The DNA for the CDR3 is TGCAGTGCTAGAGATGGGGACAGGGGCCCTTACTTC. Translated, it gives CSARDGDRGPYF.